The clone carrying this T cell receptor (beta chain) was seen a few times. CDR1 and CDR2 from the germline V gene are MNHEY and SVGAGI. This CDR3 contains 14 residues. The V gene end was trimmed by 6 bases and the J gene end by 0 bases; junction bases not matched to a gene: 1. Per the authors' pipeline: Nucleated cell number was recorded as an estimate derived from reference gene primer amplification. TCRdb keeps only in-frame clones here, not all; method: immunoSEQ multiplex PCR. The V and J calls and the clone size are those of that table, but D and trimming were determined from the DNA. This table holds about 200,000 clones, around 84% found once. The entry originates in a study of blood T cell repertoires in COVID-19. Study information: Some COVID-19 samples were acute and others convalescent; all came from the United States, Italy and Spain.

The chain joins TRBV6-5 to TRBJ2-4; TRBD1 matches 8 bases. Sequencing input: peripheral blood. The sequence was obtained from a human donor in a cohort sampled during active COVID-19. The CDR3 DNA is TGTGCCAGCAGGGACAGGGAAGCCAAAAACATTCAGTACTTC. Protein: CASRDREAKNIQYF.